A selection of T cell receptor beta chains follows, all from one sample in a study of blood T cell repertoires in COVID-19. Assay used: immunoSEQ multiplex PCR; TCRdb lists only in-frame clones, some missing. This sample has fewer than 200,000 clones; less than 90% occur once, and the top ten carry roughly 24%. The sequenced sample was peripheral blood. The source of these receptors is a man in his fifties or sixties with acute or convalescent COVID-19. Each CDR3 is given with its conserved first and last residue. The D gene is left open where the match is weak. A clone size is listed for some rows: how often the clone was seen (once, few, many), or a class if it is expanded.

>.|.|TRBV28|TRBJ2-3
CASSPGGFRTDTQYF
TGTGCCAGCAGCCCGGGTGGGTTTCGCACAGATACGCAGTATTTT
>TRBD1|.|TRBV3-1/TRBV3-2|TRBJ1-2
CASSPPGGYGYTF
TGTGCCAGCAGCCCCCCAGGGGGCTATGGCTACACCTTC
>TRBD2|.|TRBV5-1|TRBJ2-7
CASSPGLAGGQQYF
TGCGCCAGCAGCCCGGGACTAGCGGGAGGCCAGCAGTACTTC
>TRBD1|.|TRBV24-1|TRBJ1-5
CATSDPRTGGTQPQHF
TGTGCCACCAGTGATCCTAGGACAGGGGGCACTCAGCCCCAGCATTTT
>.|once|TRBV10-1|TRBJ1-2
CASSESWSYGYTF
TGCGCCAGCAGTGAGTCCTGGAGCTATGGCTACACCTTC
>.|.|TRBV19|TRBJ1-1
CASSKWGAGDNEAFF
TGTGCCAGTAGTAAGTGGGGCGCAGGGGACAATGAAGCTTTCTTT
>TRBD2|.|TRBV25-1|TRBJ2-7
CASRGLAGTYEQYF
TGTGCCAGCCGAGGACTAGCGGGAACCTACGAGCAGTACTTC
>TRBD2|.|TRBV9|TRBJ2-1
CASSDPGGGEQFF
TGTGCCAGCAGCGACCCGGGGGGAGGTGAGCAGTTCTTC
>.|.|TRBV5-1|TRBJ2-5
CASSLGVGSQETQYF
TGCGCCAGCAGCTTGGGGGTCGGGTCCCAAGAGACCCAGTACTTC
>.|.|TRBV9|TRBJ2-2
CASSVAVNTGELFF
TGTGCCAGCAGCGTAGCCGTGAACACCGGGGAGCTGTTTTTT
>TRBD1|.|TRBV25-1|TRBJ2-2
CASGRQGTGELFF
TGTGCCAGCGGACGACAGGGAACCGGGGAGCTGTTTTTT
>.|.|TRBV6-6|TRBJ1-5
CASRRGGADNQPQHF
TGTGCCAGCAGACGTGGGGGGGCAGACAATCAGCCCCAGCATTTT
>TRBD1|.|TRBV11-3|TRBJ2-7
CASSSGQGHEQYF
TGTGCCAGCAGCTCGGGACAGGGCCACGAGCAGTACTTC
>.|.|TRBV30|TRBJ1-2
CAWQRGSGYGYTF
TGTGCCTGGCAACGGGGGTCGGGCTATGGCTACACCTTC
>TRBD1|.|TRBV7-8|TRBJ2-4
CASSFNGQGLIAKNIQYF
TGTGCCAGCAGCTTCAACGGACAGGGGTTAATAGCCAAAAACATTCAGTACTTC
>.|.|TRBV9|TRBJ1-2
CASSPSGGGYGYTF
TGTGCCAGCAGCCCTTCGGGGGGAGGGTATGGCTACACCTTC
>.|.|TRBV28|TRBJ2-7
CASSFRGSEQYF
TGTGCCAGCAGTTTCCGGGGTAGCGAGCAGTACTTC
>TRBD1|once|TRBV5-1|TRBJ2-5
CASSLAGGPETQYF
TGCGCCAGCAGCTTGGCAGGGGGCCCAGAGACCCAGTACTTC
>.|.|TRBV3-1/TRBV3-2|TRBJ1-2
CASSQGTIQIYGYTF
TGTGCCAGCAGCCAAGGGACAATTCAAATCTATGGCTACACCTTC
>.|.|TRBV6-5|TRBJ2-2
CASRGGLTGELFF
TGTGCCAGCAGGGGAGGCCTCACCGGGGAGCTGTTTTTT
>.|.|TRBV6-1|TRBJ1-5
CASSEARARNQPQHF
TGTGCCAGCAGTGAGGCCAGGGCCCGCAATCAGCCCCAGCATTTT
>TRBD2|.|TRBV10-3|TRBJ2-2
CAGAGGTTGELFF
TGTGCCGGAGCGGGAGGAACCACCGGGGAGCTGTTTTTT
>TRBD1|.|TRBV19|TRBJ1-2
CASSPPGQGNYGYTF
TGTGCCAGTAGTCCCCCGGGACAGGGGAACTATGGCTACACCTTC
>.|.|TRBV15|TRBJ1-5
CATSRVRGRWASGNQPQHF
TGTGCCACCAGCAGAGTGAGAGGGAGGTGGGCCAGCGGCAATCAGCCCCAGCATTTT
>.|.|TRBV7-2|TRBJ1-5
CASSPSHSFYSNQPQHF
TGTGCCAGCAGCCCTAGTCATAGTTTTTATAGCAATCAGCCCCAGCATTTT
>TRBD1|.|TRBV5-1|TRBJ1-5
CASSLRQGGQPQHF
TGCGCCAGCAGCCTTAGACAGGGGGGACAGCCCCAGCATTTT
>.|.|TRBV21-1|TRBJ1-5
CASSGRDSGNQPQHF
TGTGCCAGCAGCGGTCGGGACAGTGGCAATCAGCCCCAGCATTTT
>.|.|TRBV24-1|TRBJ2-1
CATSDLGPGGYNEQFF
TGTGCCACCAGTGATTTAGGGCCCGGAGGATACAATGAGCAGTTCTTC
>.|once|TRBV5-1|TRBJ2-6
CASSAEGAGANVLTF
TGCGCCAGCAGCGCGGAGGGGGCCGGGGCCAACGTCCTGACTTTC
>.|.|TRBV7-9|TRBJ1-4
CASSSTGREKLFF
TGTGCCAGCAGCTCGACAGGACGGGAAAAACTGTTTTTT
>.|.|TRBV5-6|TRBJ1-3
CASSLARTTGNTIYF
TGTGCCAGCAGCTTGGCTAGGACAACTGGAAACACCATATATTTT
>TRBD1|once|TRBV11-3|TRBJ1-2
CASSFPGQGSLAYGYTF
TGTGCCAGCAGCTTCCCGGGACAGGGAAGCCTTGCCTATGGCTACACCTTC
>TRBD2|few|TRBV7-2|TRBJ2-5
CASSLPGLLAFQETQYF
TGTGCCAGCAGCCTCCCGGGACTACTAGCGTTCCAAGAGACCCAGTACTTC
>TRBD1|.|TRBV19|TRBJ2-7
CASSIEGQGIDEQYF
TGTGCCAGTAGTATTGAAGGACAGGGGATAGACGAGCAGTACTTC
>.|.|TRBV14|TRBJ1-6
CASSQRRINSPLHF
TGTGCCAGCAGCCAGCGGCGGATCAATTCACCCCTCCACTTT
>.|.|TRBV14|TRBJ1-2
CASSQVTGTNYGYTF
TGTGCCAGCAGCCAAGTAACAGGGACCAACTATGGCTACACCTTC
>TRBD2|.|TRBV3-1/TRBV3-2|TRBJ2-5
CASSGRTSGSFETQYF
TGTGCCAGCAGCGGACGGACTAGCGGGAGTTTTGAGACCCAGTACTTC
>.|.|TRBV7-8|TRBJ1-5
CASSLAGYSNQPQHF
TGTGCCAGCAGCTTAGCCGGTTATAGCAATCAGCCCCAGCATTTT
>.|many|TRBV7-2|TRBJ2-7
CASSLAHSGTPAYEQYF
TGTGCCAGCAGCTTAGCCCATTCGGGGACTCCGGCCTACGAGCAGTACTTC
>TRBD1|.|TRBV5-1|TRBJ2-2
CASSLEQGQGGELFF
TGCGCCAGCAGCTTGGAACAGGGGCAGGGCGGGGAGCTGTTTTTT
>.|.|TRBV6-5|TRBJ1-1
CASRTFKGTEAFF
TGTGCCAGCAGGACATTTAAGGGGACTGAAGCTTTCTTT
>.|.|TRBV3-1/TRBV3-2|TRBJ2-1
CASSQDRRGRNEQFF
TGTGCCAGCAGCCAAGATCGACGCGGTCGCAATGAGCAGTTCTTC
>.|.|TRBV5-1|TRBJ1-5
CASSLDGVLSNQPQHF
TGCGCCAGCAGCTTGGACGGGGTGTTAAGCAATCAGCCCCAGCATTTT
>.|.|TRBV3-1/TRBV3-2|TRBJ2-7
CASRHRAGEQYF
TGTGCCAGCAGACACAGGGCAGGCGAGCAGTACTTC
>TRBD1|.|TRBV24-1|TRBJ2-2
CATSDSRRQGRELFF
TGTGCCACCAGTGATTCACGCCGACAGGGAAGGGAGCTGTTTTTT
>.|.|TRBV7-3|TRBJ1-1
CASSLNTNTEAFF
TGTGCCAGCAGCTTAAACACGAACACTGAAGCTTTCTTT
>.|.|TRBV7-8|TRBJ2-7
CASSPRLERGSYEQYF
TGTGCCAGCAGCCCGCGGCTCGAAAGAGGGTCCTACGAGCAGTACTTC
>.|.|TRBV4-2|TRBJ2-2
CASSQDVLTGELFF
TGTGCCAGCAGCCAAGATGTCCTGACCGGGGAGCTGTTTTTT
>.|.|TRBV9|TRBJ1-1
CASSVGGLAGETEAFF
TGTGCCAGCAGCGTAGGAGGACTAGCCGGGGAGACTGAAGCTTTCTTT
>TRBD1|.|TRBV7-3|TRBJ2-3
CASSLEAGGASDTQYF
TGTGCCAGCAGCTTAGAGGCAGGGGGCGCATCAGATACGCAGTATTTT
>TRBD1|.|TRBV25-1|TRBJ1-4
CASKGTGVEKLFF
TGTGCCAGCAAAGGGACAGGGGTCGAAAAACTGTTTTTT
>.|once|TRBV5-1|TRBJ1-6
CASSLASGVVSPLHF
TGCGCCAGCAGCTTGGCCTCAGGGGTGGTCTCACCCCTCCACTTT
>.|.|TRBV6-5|TRBJ2-3
CASSILYTQYF
TGTGCCAGCAGTATCTTGTATACGCAGTATTTT
>TRBD1|.|TRBV28|TRBJ1-5
CASGGQRESYSNQPQHF
TGTGCCAGCGGGGGACAGAGGGAGTCCTATAGCAATCAGCCCCAGCATTTT
>TRBD2|.|TRBV6-2/TRBV6-3|TRBJ2-2
CASSQTSGGRELFF
TGTGCCAGCAGTCAGACTAGCGGGGGCCGGGAGCTGTTTTTT
>TRBD1|few|TRBV4-1|TRBJ1-2
CASSRTSGTGYGYTF
TGCGCCAGCAGCCGGACCTCCGGGACAGGCTATGGCTACACCTTC
>.|.|TRBV2|TRBJ1-5
CASSEGVPVQPQHF
TGTGCCAGCAGTGAAGGAGTACCGGTTCAGCCCCAGCATTTT